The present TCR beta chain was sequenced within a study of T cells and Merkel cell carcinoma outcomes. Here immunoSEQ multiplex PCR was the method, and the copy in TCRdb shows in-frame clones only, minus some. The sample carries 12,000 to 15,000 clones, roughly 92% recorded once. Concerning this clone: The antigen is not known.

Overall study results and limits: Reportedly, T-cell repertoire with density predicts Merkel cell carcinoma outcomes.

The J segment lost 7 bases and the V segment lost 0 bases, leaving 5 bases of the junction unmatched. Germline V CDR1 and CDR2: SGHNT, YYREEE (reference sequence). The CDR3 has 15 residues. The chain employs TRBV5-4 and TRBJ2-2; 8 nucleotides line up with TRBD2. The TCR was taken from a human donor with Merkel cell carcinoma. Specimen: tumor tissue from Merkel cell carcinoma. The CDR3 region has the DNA TGTGCCAGCAGCTTGGCAGCGGGAGTACTCGGGGAGCTGTTTTTT. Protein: CASSLAAGVLGELFF.